Below are 30 T cell receptor beta chains sequenced from a single sample in a study of T cell responses to AZD1222 COVID-19 vaccine. This table comes from immunoSEQ multiplex PCR, and its TCRdb copy is limited to in-frame clones, with some not included. The sample holds about 170,000 clones, roughly 85% seen once. The sequencing used peripheral blood, collected 28 days after the second AZD1222 dose. These receptors were collected from an adult who received the AZD1222 COVID-19 vaccine.

This clone was seen only a few times. The chain carries TRBV7-9 and TRBJ2-3; no clear D. Germline values: CDR1 SEHNR, CDR2 FQNEAQ (reference sequence). V was clipped by 7 bases and J by 10 bases, with 3 bases between them. The CDR3 is 8 amino acids. CDR3 in DNA: TGTGCCAGCACCTCGCAGTATTTT. Its protein is CASTSQYF. Full variable domain (remainder filled in from reference TRBV7-9 and TRBJ2-3): DTGVSQNPRHKITKRGQNVTFRCDPISEHNRLYWYRQTLGQGPEFLTYFQNEAQLEKSRLLSDRFSAERPKGSFSTLEIQRTEQGDSAMYLCASTSQYFGPGTRLTVL.

The V and J genes are TRBV9 and TRBJ1-3; D gene unclear. V gave up 4 bases and J gave up 7 bases, with 12 bases separating them. The CDR3 extends over 13 amino acids. CDR1 is SGDLS and CDR2 is YYNGEE in the germline V gene. CDR3 sequence reads: CASSRQDRNTIYF. CDR3 DNA sequence: TGTGCCAGCAGCCGGCAAGATAGGAACACCATATATTTT.

The V call is TRBV7-6, the J call TRBJ2-1, with D perhaps matching TRBD1 or TRBD2 (5 bases each). V gave up 1 base and J gave up 9 bases, with 10 bases separating them. The CDR3 is 13 amino acids. Germline values: CDR1 SGHVS, CDR2 FNYEAQ. The CDR3 DNA is TGTGCCAGCAGCTTAGTAGGGGCGGGTGAGCAGTTCTTC. This sequence encodes CASSLVGAGEQFF.

The sample holds one count of this clone. This chain links TRBV5-3 with TRBJ1-2; TRBD1 matches at 7 bases. TRBV5-3 is assigned to the ORF class and has an uncertain function. The CDR3 runs 14 residues. With V trimmed by 0 bases and J by 2 bases, 1 base remained unmatched. The CDR3 protein is CARSLDRGNYGYTF. The CDR3 DNA reads as TGTGCCAGAAGCTTGGACAGGGGCAACTATGGCTACACCTTC.

In nucleotides, the CDR3 is TGTGCCAGCAGCTCGGTGCGCATCTATGGCTACACCTTC. Amino acid sequence: CASSSVRIYGYTF. This rearrangement joins TRBV11-2 to TRBJ1-2; D unclear. The CDR3 has 13 amino acids. Trimming shortened V by 4 bases and J by 4 bases, and 10 bases separated the two germline ends. In germline, CDR1 is SGHAT, CDR2 FQNNGV.

V and J are TRBV4-3 and TRBJ1-2, with D unclear. Trimming took off 0 bases at V and 8 bases at J, with 16 bases between the two ends. The germline V gene encodes CDR1 LGHNA and CDR2 YSLEER. This CDR3 spans 15 amino acids. CDR3 nucleotides: TGCGCCAGCAGCCAAGATCGGAATGACCTGGGAGGCTACACCTTC. This sequence encodes CASSQDRNDLGGYTF.

V usage is TRBV4-3 and J usage is TRBJ1-4; no clear D gene. CDR3 length equals 15 residues. The V gene lost 0 bases and the J gene lost 6 bases, with 11 bases spanning the gap. Germline assignment: CDR1 LGHNA and CDR2 YSLEER. CDR3 protein: CASSQDGRTDEKLFF. The CDR3 DNA sequence: TGCGCCAGCAGCCAAGACGGCCGAACGGATGAAAAACTGTTTTTT.

This chain uses TRBV6-1 with TRBJ1-1, with D hard to call. The CDR3 has 14 amino acids. The germline gives CDR1 MNHNS, CDR2 SASEGT. The V and J ends lost 6 bases and 2 bases respectively, with 13 bases between them. CDR3 coding DNA: TGTGCCAGCAGACCCCCGACGGATAACACTGAAGCTTTCTTT. It yields the protein CASRPPTDNTEAFF.

The V and J genes are TRBV29-1 and TRBJ2-3; the D gene is possibly TRBD2 (6 bases). The germline V gene has CDR1 SQVTM and CDR2 ANQGSEA. The CDR3 spans 14 residues. Deletions cut 1 base from V and 1 base from J, with 9 bases between. CDR3 DNA: TGCAGCGTTGAAGCGGGGACTGGCACAGATACGCAGTATTTT. Translation: CSVEAGTGTDTQYF.

This chain uses TRBV14 with TRBJ1-1; unclear D gene. The V end lost 5 bases, the J end lost 5 bases, and 18 bases lay between the germline ends. Germline loops: CDR1 SGHDN, CDR2 FVKESK. CDR3 length: 15 residues. The CDR3 sequence: CASSKGRPFGTEAFF. The CDR3 nucleotides are TGTGCCAGCAGCAAGGGCCGGCCGTTCGGTACTGAAGCTTTCTTT.

This sequence joins TRBV6-5 and TRBJ1-6; 7 bases are shared with TRBD1. The CDR3 loop spans 14 amino acids. The V and J ends lost 2 bases and 9 bases, in that order; junction bases with no gene match: 4. Germline V lookup: CDR1 MNHEY, CDR2 SVGAGI. The CDR3 bases are TGTGCCAGCAGTTACGGACAGGCCGCTTCACCCCTCCACTTT. Translated: CASSYGQAASPLHF.

The rearrangement joins TRBV7-9 to TRBJ2-1; 8 bases are a match to TRBD1. From germline, CDR1 is SEHNR and CDR2 FQNEAQ (reference sequence). The V segment lost 4 bases and the J segment 10 bases; nucleotides outside the gene matches: 12. CDR3 length equals 15 residues. The CDR3 coding sequence is TGTGCCAGCAGCTCGAGTTTGACACAGGGGGAAGAGCAGTTCTTC. It encodes CASSSSLTQGEEQFF.

V is TRBV24-1 and J is TRBJ1-1, with TRBD1 as a possible D gene (5 bases). Germline V gives CDR1 KGHDR, CDR2 SFDVKD. V lost 3 bases to trimming and J lost 7 bases, with 11 bases between them. The CDR3 runs to 13 residues. CDR3 sequence (DNA): TGTGCCACCAGTGATCGCTGGGGGGATGAAGCTTTCTTT. It specifies CATSDRWGDEAFF.

The V call is TRBV4-2, the J call TRBJ2-1, with unresolved D. CDR3 length: 14 amino acids. The germline V gene has CDR1 LGHNA and CDR2 YNFKEQ. Between the trimmed V and J ends, which lost 0 bases and 8 bases, there was a span of 11 bases. DNA of the CDR3: TGTGCCAGCAGCCAAGATCCCGTGTTGGATGAGCAGTTCTTC. This gives the protein CASSQDPVLDEQFF.

This clone occurred once. V and J are TRBV7-2 and TRBJ1-4; TRBD1 matches at 10 bases. V lost 0 bases and J lost 7; bases outside the gene matches: 2. Germline V CDR1 and CDR2: SGHTA, FQGNSA. The CDR3 runs to 15 residues. The CDR3 sequence is CASSLAGTGVEKLFF. The CDR3 region has the DNA TGTGCCAGCAGCTTAGCTGGGACAGGGGTTGAAAAACTGTTTTTT. The full variable domain, in which reference TRBV7-2 and TRBJ1-4 provide the parts outside the CDR3, is GAGVSQSPSNKVTEKGKDVELRCDPISGHTALYWYRQSLGQGLEFLIYFQGNSAPDKSGLPSDRFSAERTGGSVSTLTIQRTQQEDSAVYLCASSLAGTGVEKLFFGSGTQLSVL.

V is TRBV6-5 and J is TRBJ1-1, with TRBD1 identical over 7 bases. Germline V lookup: CDR1 MNHEY, CDR2 SVGAGI. Germline trimming cut 6 bases from V and 6 bases from J; bases unmatched to any gene: 13. The CDR3 is 15 amino acids. The CDR3 DNA sequence: TGTGCCAGCAGGGATTGGGACAGCAGTGGCCCTGAAGCTTTCTTT. Translating it yields CASRDWDSSGPEAFF.

The rearrangement joins TRBV2 to TRBJ1-1; D remains ambiguous. Trimming stripped 5 bases from V and 1 base from J, with 11 bases between. This CDR3 comprises 14 residues. Germline CDR1 reads SNHLY; CDR2 reads FYNNEI. The CDR3 loop reads CASSSRMPNTEAFF. For the CDR3, the DNA is TGTGCCAGCAGTAGTCGGATGCCGAACACTGAAGCTTTCTTT. Combining the CDR3 with reference TRBV2 and TRBJ1-1 gives the whole variable domain EPEVTQTPSHQVTQMGQEVILRCVPISNHLYFYWYRQILGQKVEFLVSFYNNEISEKSEIFDDQFSVERPDGSNFTLKIRSTKLEDSAMYFCASSSRMPNTEAFFGQGTRLTVV.

To note about this clone: The sample has other DNA sequences that encode this CDR3 too. The chain couples TRBV6-5 to TRBJ1-4; perhaps TRBD1 as D (5 bases). This CDR3 contains 15 residues. Germline V CDR1 and CDR2: MNHEY, SVGAGI. The V and J ends lost 0 bases and 8 bases respectively, with 13 bases between them. The CDR3 nucleotides are TGTGCCAGCAGTTACTCGGGGCAGGGTGGGGAAAAACTGTTTTTT. Its protein product is CASSYSGQGGEKLFF.

The genes are TRBV3-1 (or the pseudogene TRBV3-2) and TRBJ2-7; a possible D gene is TRBD2 (6 bases). This CDR3 has 15 residues. CDR1 is LGHDT, CDR2 YNNKEL, per germline (reference sequence). V lost 4 bases and J lost 3, with 16 bases in between. The CDR3 protein is CASSPGRGGSYEQYF. CDR3 coding DNA: TGTGCCAGCAGCCCTGGGCGAGGAGGGAGCTACGAGCAGTACTTC.

The chain links TRBV5-6 to TRBJ2-3, with D possibly being TRBD2 (6 bases). The CDR3 spans 15 residues. Germline V gene sequence: CDR1 SGHDT, CDR2 YYEEEE. Trimming removed 2 bases at V and 1 base at J, with 11 bases between. The CDR3 coding sequence is TGTGCCAGCAGCTTATGGGGGGATCGCACAGATACGCAGTATTTT. It specifies CASSLWGDRTDTQYF.

The chain is built from TRBV5-1 and TRBJ2-1; D perhaps matches TRBD2 (6 bases). Trimming shortened V by 3 bases and J by 3 bases, and 16 bases separated the two germline ends. CDR1 and CDR2 (germline): SGHRS, YFSETQ. The CDR3 covers 16 residues. The CDR3 loop reads CASSSSGGAHYNEQFF. The CDR3 bases are TGCGCCAGCAGCTCGTCCGGGGGAGCGCACTACAATGAGCAGTTCTTC.

The CDR3 loop is CASSQGSFMNTEAFF. DNA for the CDR3: TGCGCCAGCAGCCAAGGGAGCTTCATGAACACTGAAGCTTTCTTT. The chain is built from TRBV4-1 and TRBJ1-1; no reliable D call. V was cut by 1 base and J by 0 bases, with 9 bases left in between. This CDR3 is 15 amino acids long. Germline loops: CDR1 MGHRA, CDR2 YSYEKL.

The chain employs TRBV9 and TRBJ2-3; unclear D gene. This CDR3 region has 15 residues. Germline CDR1 reads SGDLS; CDR2 reads YYNGEE. With 0 bases removed from V and 1 base from J, the gap between germline ends came to 9 bases. The CDR3 protein is CASSVGAVGTDTQYF. The CDR3 DNA reads TGTGCCAGCAGCGTAGGAGCAGTCGGCACAGATACGCAGTATTTT.

This clone has more than one count but fewer than ten. The V gene is TRBV19, the J gene TRBJ1-6; 9 nucleotides line up with TRBD1. V dropped 6 bases and J dropped 7; count of bases not matched to a gene: 7. Germline V lookup: CDR1 LNHDA, CDR2 SQIVND (reference sequence). The CDR3 extends over 15 amino acids. The CDR3 DNA reads TGTGCCAGTAGCCACGGACAGGGGAGGAATTCACCCCTCCACTTT. Translating gives CASSHGQGRNSPLHF.

This clone was counted only a few times. The chain has TRBV27 and TRBJ1-5; 7 nucleotides line up with TRBD1. V dropped 4 bases and J dropped 4; count of bases not matched to a gene: 4. Germline V gene lookup returns CDR1 MNHEY and CDR2 SMNVEV (reference sequence). This CDR3 is 14 amino acids long. CDR3: CASSWTGFNQPQHF. The CDR3, as DNA: TGTGCCAGCAGTTGGACAGGCTTTAATCAGCCCCAGCATTTT.

This clone appeared a single time. The chain uses TRBV29-1 and TRBJ1-2; 7 nucleotides align to TRBD1. The J segment lost 1 base and the V segment lost 3 bases, leaving 23 bases of the junction unmatched. The CDR3 is 20 amino acids. Germline V gives CDR1 SQVTM, CDR2 ANQGSEA. DNA for the CDR3: TGCAGCGTTGATGTCCCTAGGACAGGATGGGGAGACTTGGGTAACTATGGCTACACCTTC. Translation gives CSVDVPRTGWGDLGNYGYTF.

This sequence joins TRBV2 and TRBJ2-7, with TRBD1 matching 7 bases. V lost 7 bases, J lost 7 bases, and 7 bases stayed unmatched. Germline assignment: CDR1 SNHLY and CDR2 FYNNEI. The CDR3 length is 12 residues. CDR3 region: CASIRRTGEQYF. The CDR3 DNA follows: TGTGCCAGCATCCGTCGGACAGGAGAGCAGTACTTC.

This clone was counted once. The chain carries TRBV19 and TRBJ1-1, with D possibly matching TRBD1 (6 bases). Germline V CDR1 and CDR2: LNHDA, SQIVND (reference sequence). Trimming left V 7 bases short and J 2 bases short, with 17 bases between. This CDR3 has 15 amino acids. The CDR3 region is CASTRTALLNTEAFF. The CDR3 coding sequence is TGTGCCAGTACTCGGACAGCCCTTCTAAACACTGAAGCTTTCTTT.

This clone was recorded a few times. The V gene is TRBV10-3, the J gene TRBJ1-1; 9 bases align to TRBD1. From germline, CDR1 is ENHRY and CDR2 SYGVKD. Trimming cost V 4 bases and J 5 bases; bases outside gene matches: 5. This CDR3 comprises 14 residues. CDR3 sequence reads: CAISGTGARTEAFF. CDR3 coding DNA: TGTGCCATCAGTGGGACAGGGGCGAGGACTGAAGCTTTCTTT.

The V gene is TRBV7-9, the J gene TRBJ2-7, with 8 bases lining up with TRBD1. CDR1 and CDR2 (germline): SEHNR, FQNEAQ (reference sequence). V lost 3 bases and J lost 3; bases outside the gene matches: 7. The length of the CDR3 is 15 residues. The CDR3 nucleotides are TGTGCCAGCAGCTTTTTTGACAGGGGAAACTACGAGCAGTACTTC. It specifies CASSFFDRGNYEQYF.